The T cell receptor (beta chain) described here comes from a study of shared clonotypes between healthy human individuals. To note about this clone: The antigen remains unidentified.

The junction had 1 base not matched to a gene; V was cut back by 1 base and J by 5 bases. Germline CDR1 reads SGHNT; CDR2 reads YYREEE (reference sequence). This CDR3 contains 14 residues. Study-wide results and limits: Clonotypes shared by all four donors outscored non-shared clonotypes in generation probability. The sharing of 4% to 5.5% of naive CD4 clonotypes was seen across a handful of donors.

Genomic DNA of each subset was evenly split across several immunoSEQ plates. Libraries were prepared by immunoSEQ multiplex PCR; TCRdb keeps only in-frame clonotypes and omits some of them. The sample carries approximately 810,000 clones, about 92% recorded once. CD8 cells classed as naive were CD45RO-negative and positively selected for CCR7, excluding terminally differentiated effector memory CD45RA+ cells. Healthy HIV-negative adults without recent acute infections or vaccinations served as donors. The J gene is TRBJ2-1, the V gene TRBV5-4; the match to TRBD2 covers 9 bases. Source material: naive CD8+ T cells sorted from blood. The origin of this receptor is a man aged 30 to 39 in good health. The CDR3 DNA is TGTGCCAGCAGCTTGACTAGCGGGCACAATGAGCAGTTCTTC. Encoded protein: CASSLTSGHNEQFF. Supplemented by reference TRBV5-4 and TRBJ2-1, the full variable domain reads ETGVTQSPTHLIKTRGQQVTLRCSSQSGHNTVSWYQQALGQGPQFIFQYYREEENGRGNFPPRFSGLQFPNYSSELNVNALELDDSALYLCASSLTSGHNEQFFGPGTRLTVL.